This T cell receptor beta chain emerged from a study of blood T cell repertoires in COVID-19. Whole-study context: Sites in the United States, Italy and Spain provided acute and convalescent COVID-19 samples.

The CDR3 totals 14 residues. Trimming removed 6 bases from V and 6 bases from J, with 17 bases in between. Germline values: CDR1 SEHNR, CDR2 FQNEAQ (reference sequence). Repertoires were generated with immunoSEQ multiplex PCR, while TCRdb's copy carries only in-frame clones and drops some. The sample shows around 300,000 clones, approximately 89% of them seen only once. The receptor was derived from a woman in her 30s with COVID-19, enrolled during active disease. This chain uses TRBV7-9 with TRBJ1-2; D may be TRBD1 (6 bases). Sequencing input: peripheral blood. This CDR3 reads CASRPTGRFDGYTF. CDR3 bases: TGTGCCAGCAGGCCAACAGGGCGTTTCGATGGCTACACCTTC.